This T cell receptor beta chain emerged from a study of blood T cell repertoires in COVID-19. Looking at the study overall: The United States, Italy and Spain supplied acute and convalescent COVID-19 samples. Nucleic acid was either cDNA or gDNA, and it came from T cells, B-cell-depleted T cells, or PBMCs.

As handled by the study authors: Reference gene primer amplification in the assay estimated nucleated cell counts. Some clones are missing from TCRdb's copy, which holds only in-frame ones; the method was immunoSEQ multiplex PCR. V, J and clone size reflect that table, while D and trimming were determined from the DNA. Of tens of thousands of clones in the sample, about 85% are singletons; the top ten hold roughly 2.2%. Trimming removed 3 bases at V and 4 bases at J, with 6 bases between. Germline CDR1 MDHEN, CDR2 SYDVKM. The CDR3 runs to 12 residues. This clonotype was obtained from a woman in her 70s with acute or convalescent COVID-19. This chain joins TRBV28 and TRBJ1-2; D is undetermined. The material sequenced was peripheral blood. The CDR3 DNA follows: TGTGCCAGCAGTTTTGACTCCTATGGCTACACCTTC. Its protein is CASSFDSYGYTF.